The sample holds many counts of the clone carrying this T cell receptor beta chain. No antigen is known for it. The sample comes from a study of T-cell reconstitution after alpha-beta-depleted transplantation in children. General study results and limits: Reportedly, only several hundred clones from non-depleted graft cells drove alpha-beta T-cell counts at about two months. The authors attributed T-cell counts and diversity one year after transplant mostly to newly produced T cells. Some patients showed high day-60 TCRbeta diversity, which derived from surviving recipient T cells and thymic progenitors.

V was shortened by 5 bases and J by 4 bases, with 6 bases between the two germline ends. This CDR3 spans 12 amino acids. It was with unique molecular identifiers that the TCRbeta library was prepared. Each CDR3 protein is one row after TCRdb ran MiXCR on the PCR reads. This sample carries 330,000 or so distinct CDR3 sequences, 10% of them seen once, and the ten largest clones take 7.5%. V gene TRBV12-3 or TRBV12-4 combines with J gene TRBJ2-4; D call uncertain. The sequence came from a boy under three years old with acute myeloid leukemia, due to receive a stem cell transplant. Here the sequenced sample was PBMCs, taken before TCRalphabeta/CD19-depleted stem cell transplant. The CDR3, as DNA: TGTGCCAGCAGTCCCTCTAAAAACATTCAGTACTTC. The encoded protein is CASSPSKNIQYF.